Following are 3 T cell receptor beta chains from one sample sequenced in a study of cytomegalovirus exposure and HLA in healthy donors. Use of 60 Vbeta and 13 Jbeta primers characterized the PCR. Measured with immunoSEQ multiplex PCR; TCRdb has only the in-frame clones, and not every one. This sample has about 150,000 clones; roughly 9.4% occur once, and the top ten carry about 2%. The sequencing sample was made of PBMCs. The receptor source for this set is a male donor in good health and CMV-seronegative.

V usage is TRBV19 and J usage is TRBJ1-1; 8 nucleotides align to TRBD1. After removal of 5 bases from V and 2 bases from J, the junction contained 10 bases not matched to a gene. Germline CDR1 reads LNHDA; CDR2 reads SQIVND (reference sequence). The CDR3 contains 16 residues. DNA of the CDR3: TGTGCCAGTAGTGTGTCAGGGACAGGATTAAACACTGAAGCTTTCTTT. Protein sequence: CASSVSGTGLNTEAFF.

This clone was found a few times. V gene TRBV28 combines with J gene TRBJ1-2; D unclear. CDR1 MDHEN and CDR2 SYDVKM come from the germline V gene. The CDR3 extends over 12 amino acids. The ends were cut back, 2 bases at V and 5 bases at J, with 6 bases in the middle. CDR3 amino acids: CASSLETYGYTF. DNA for the CDR3: TGTGCCAGCAGTTTAGAGACATATGGCTACACCTTC.

Only a few counts were recorded for this clone. The chain employs TRBV5-1 and TRBJ2-2, with D possibly matching TRBD2 (6 bases). Germline-derived CDR1 and CDR2 are SGHRS and YFSETQ. The CDR3 runs to 14 residues. The ends were cut back, 4 bases at V and 6 bases at J, with 13 bases in the middle. The CDR3 is CASSPGAGSGELFF. The CDR3, as DNA: TGCGCCAGCAGCCCTGGGGCGGGGTCCGGGGAGCTGTTTTTT.